This entry concerns a single T cell receptor (beta chain). The CDR3 loop spans 16 amino acids. Per germline, CDR1 SGHRS and CDR2 YFSETQ. Trimming removed 0 bases from V and 6 bases from J; junction bases left unmatched: 6. The RNA, roughly 0.5 to 1 ug, was put through reverse transcription using random hexamers. One entry per CDR3 protein, called by TCRdb with MiXCR from the immunoSEQ multiplex PCR reads. This table holds over 150,000 distinct CDR3 sequences, around 96% found once. Sequencing of TCR beta was performed on blood CD8+ T cells and on blood CD4+ T cells. Negative isolation was used for CD8+ and CD4+ T cells and FACS enrichment for TEMRA cells. The data originate from a study of CD8 T cells in Susac syndrome.

This sequence joins TRBV5-1 and TRBJ2-7; 13 bases align to TRBD2. Input material: CD4+ T cells from PBMCs. The clonotype originates from a human donor with multiple sclerosis. The CDR3 nucleotides are TGCGCCAGCAGCTTGGGGTCAACTAGCGGGAGGGGCGAGCAGTACTTC. Encoded protein: CASSLGSTSGRGEQYF.